This T cell receptor beta chain was captured in a study of human T cells and chemical hapten exposure. Study context: Slight differences in pooled library volume were the main source of varying TCR yields across samples.

CDR1 LGHDT and CDR2 YNNKEL come from the germline V gene (reference sequence). Trimming pared 6 bases from V and 6 bases from J, leaving 17 bases between. CDR3 size: 15 residues. Indicated treatment: therapeutic diphenylcyclopropenone sensitization with weekly scalp DPC. Sample donors consisted of patients with alopecia, aged 18 to 70 years, who were suitable for DPC. Total RNA was extracted from unfractionated whole blood. Within the library, unique molecular identifiers were attached to each individual cDNA molecule. MiXCR, applied by TCRdb to the reads, yields one record per CDR3 protein. The profile shows some 2,500 distinct CDR3 sequences, about 60% of them singletons.

The source is an adult with alopecia areata. Some clones in this sample may be carry-over from other donors' samples. This table probably holds off-target reads from a library built for another chain. The sequenced sample was whole blood, obtained before DPC sensitization or 2, 6, or about 24 weeks after (not recorded which). The chain joins TRBV3-1 to TRBJ2-2; a possible D gene is TRBD1 (5 bases). The CDR3 here is CASRPTQGRAGELFF. DNA of the CDR3: TGTGCCAGCAGACCTACTCAGGGTAGAGCCGGGGAGCTGTTTTTT.